This TCR beta chain emerged from a study of T cells in Graves' hyperthyroidism and ophthalmopathy. Study-level information: At the time of initial diagnosis and before any treatment, peripheral blood was collected.

This clonotype was counted between two and nine times. What it recognizes is unknown. Per germline, CDR1 MNHNS and CDR2 SASEGT. V shed 7 bases and J 7 bases; nucleotides not matched to a gene: 11. The CDR3 runs 15 residues. TCR beta CDR3 region amplification was performed from RNA transcripts. First-round RT-PCR with HTBI primers amplified the TCR CDR3 region. TCRdb fed the multiplex PCR reads into MiXCR, producing one record per CDR3 protein. Among hundreds of thousands of distinct CDR3 sequences listed, 14% were seen once. General study results and limits: In blood, most of the thyroid clonotypes expanded above 0.001 were also present. A model using 13 V-J features told ophthalmopathy apart from stable hyperthyroidism.

The rearrangement joins TRBV6-1 to TRBJ1-4, with 8 bases lining up with TRBD1. The sequenced material came from blood. The source is a woman between 50 and 59 years old with Graves' ophthalmopathy. CDR3 sequence reads: CASILDRGGGEKLFF. The CDR3 region has the DNA TGTGCCAGCATCCTAGACAGGGGAGGTGGTGAAAAACTGTTTTTT.